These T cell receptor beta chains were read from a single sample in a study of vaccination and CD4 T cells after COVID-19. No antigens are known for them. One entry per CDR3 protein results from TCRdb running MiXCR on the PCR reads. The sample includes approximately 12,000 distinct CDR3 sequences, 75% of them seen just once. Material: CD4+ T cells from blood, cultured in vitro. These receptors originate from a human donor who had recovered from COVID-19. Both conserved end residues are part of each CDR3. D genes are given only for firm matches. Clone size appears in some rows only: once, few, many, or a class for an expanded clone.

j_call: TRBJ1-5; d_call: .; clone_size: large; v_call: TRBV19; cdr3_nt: TGTGCCAGTCGGGGATTCCCCCCCAGTCAGCCCCAGCATTTT; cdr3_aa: CASRGFPPSQPQHF
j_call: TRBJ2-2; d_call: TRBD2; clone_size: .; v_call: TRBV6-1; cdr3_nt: TGTGCCAGTTATCTCCCGGGGAGCGGGAATCCCGGGGAGCTGTTTTTT; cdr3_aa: CASYLPGSGNPGELFF
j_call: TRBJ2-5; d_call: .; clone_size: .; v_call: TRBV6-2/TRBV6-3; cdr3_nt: TGTGCCAGCAGTTCCCCACGGTGGTCTAGGGGGGAGGAGACCCAGTACTTC; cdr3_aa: CASSSPRWSRGEETQYF
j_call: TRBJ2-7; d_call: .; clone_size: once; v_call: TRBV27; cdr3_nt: TGTGCCAGCCGGTTTAGCGGCCTGGGGGAGCAGTACTTC; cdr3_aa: CASRFSGLGEQYF
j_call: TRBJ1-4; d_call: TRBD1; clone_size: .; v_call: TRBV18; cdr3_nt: TGTGCCAGCTCACGTGGAACAGGGGAGAGTGAAAAACTGTTTTTT; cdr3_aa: CASSRGTGESEKLFF
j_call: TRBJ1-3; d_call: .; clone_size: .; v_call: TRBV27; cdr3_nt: TGTGCCAGCAGTCCACTAAGCTCTGGAAACACCATATATTTT; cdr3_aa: CASSPLSSGNTIYF
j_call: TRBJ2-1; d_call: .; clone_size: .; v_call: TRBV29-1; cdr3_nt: TGCAGCGTTGATAAGGTAGCCCCGACCTACAATGAGCAGTTCTTC; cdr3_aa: CSVDKVAPTYNEQFF
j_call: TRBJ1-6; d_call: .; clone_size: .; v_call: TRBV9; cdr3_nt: TGTGCCAGCAGCGTAGAAGGGGCTGGATCTAATTCACCCCTCCACTTT; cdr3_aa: CASSVEGAGSNSPLHF
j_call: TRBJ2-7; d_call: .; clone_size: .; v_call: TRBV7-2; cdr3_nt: TGTGCCAGCAGCTATGACAGGTCCTACGAGCAGTACTTC; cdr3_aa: CASSYDRSYEQYF
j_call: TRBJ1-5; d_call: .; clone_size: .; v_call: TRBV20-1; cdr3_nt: TGCAGTGCTGCGCGGGGGCTCCAGCCCCAGCATTTT; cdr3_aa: CSAARGLQPQHF
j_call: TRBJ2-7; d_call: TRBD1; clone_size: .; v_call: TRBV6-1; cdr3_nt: TGTGCCAGCAGTCCAGGACAGGGTCTCTACGAGCAGTACTTC; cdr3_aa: CASSPGQGLYEQYF
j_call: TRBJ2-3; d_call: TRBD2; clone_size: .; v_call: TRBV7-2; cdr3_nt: TGTGCCAGCAGCTTACTCCCCTTACTAGCGGGAGGCTCGAGTACGCAGTATTTT; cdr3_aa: CASSLLPLLAGGSSTQYF
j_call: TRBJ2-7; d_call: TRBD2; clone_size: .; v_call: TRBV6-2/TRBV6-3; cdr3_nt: TGTGCCAGCAGTTACGGGACTAGGACGCCCGAGCAGTACTTC; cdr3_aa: CASSYGTRTPEQYF
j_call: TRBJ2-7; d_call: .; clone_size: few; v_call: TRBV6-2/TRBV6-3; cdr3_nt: TGTGCCACCCGCGGTTGGGTAGTCTGGGAGCAGTACTTC; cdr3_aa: CATRGWVVWEQYF
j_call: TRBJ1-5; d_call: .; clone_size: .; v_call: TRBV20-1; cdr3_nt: TGCAGTGCTAGGTCCATACTTAGCAATCAGCCCCAGCATTTT; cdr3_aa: CSARSILSNQPQHF
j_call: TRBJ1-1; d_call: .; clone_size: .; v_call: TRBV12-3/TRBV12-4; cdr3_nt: TGTGCCAGCAGCCCTGACACTGAAGCTTTCTTT; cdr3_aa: CASSPDTEAFF
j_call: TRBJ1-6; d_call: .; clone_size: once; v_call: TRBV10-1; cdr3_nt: TGCGCCAGCTCGCGTCAACGGACCAATTCACCCCTCCACTTT; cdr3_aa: CASSRQRTNSPLHF
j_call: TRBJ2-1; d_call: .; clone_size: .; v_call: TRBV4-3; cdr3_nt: TGCGCCAGCAGCCACTTAGCGGCGAGCTCCTACAATGAGCAGTTCTTC; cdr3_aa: CASSHLAASSYNEQFF
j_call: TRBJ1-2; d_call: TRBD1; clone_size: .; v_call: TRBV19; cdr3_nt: TGTGCCAGTAGCCCCGGGACAGGGATAGCCTACACCTTC; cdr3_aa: CASSPGTGIAYTF
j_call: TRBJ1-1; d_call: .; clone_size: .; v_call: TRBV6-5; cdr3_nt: TGTGCCAGCAGTTACTCGAGTGGAGAAACTGAAGCTTTCTTT; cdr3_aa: CASSYSSGETEAFF
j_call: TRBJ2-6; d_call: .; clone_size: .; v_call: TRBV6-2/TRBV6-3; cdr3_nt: TGTGCCAGCAGTGCCCTACCCGGGACAAGCTCTGGGGCCAACGTCCTGACTTTC; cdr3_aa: CASSALPGTSSGANVLTF
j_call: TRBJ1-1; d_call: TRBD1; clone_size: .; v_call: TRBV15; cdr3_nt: TGTGCCACCAGGAGATCTGACAGGGGACACACTGAAGCTTTCTTT; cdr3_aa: CATRRSDRGHTEAFF
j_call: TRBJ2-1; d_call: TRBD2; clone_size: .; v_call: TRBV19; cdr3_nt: TGTGCCAGTAATCGCGGGAGGCCCGGGAACAATGAGCAGTTCTTC; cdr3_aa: CASNRGRPGNNEQFF
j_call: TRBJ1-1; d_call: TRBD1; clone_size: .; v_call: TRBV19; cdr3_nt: TGTGCCAGTAGTGCCCGTTTGGGACAGGCAAGGGAAGGGAACACTGAAGCTTTCTTT; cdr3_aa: CASSARLGQAREGNTEAFF
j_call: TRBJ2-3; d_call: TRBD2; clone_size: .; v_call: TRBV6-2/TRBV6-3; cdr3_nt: TGTGCCAGCAGTCAACTAGCGGGAGGAACAGATACGCAGTATTTT; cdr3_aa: CASSQLAGGTDTQYF
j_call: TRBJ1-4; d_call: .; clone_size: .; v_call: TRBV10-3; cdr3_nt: TGTGCCATCAGTGAGGGGACAATGAAACTGTTTTTT; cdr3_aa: CAISEGTMKLFF
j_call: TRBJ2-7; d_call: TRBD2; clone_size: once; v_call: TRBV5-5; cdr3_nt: TGTGCCAGCAGCGCCGTCGGGACTAGCCTCAACGAGCAGTACTTC; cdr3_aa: CASSAVGTSLNEQYF
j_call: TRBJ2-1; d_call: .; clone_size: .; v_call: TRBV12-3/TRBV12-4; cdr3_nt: TGTGCCAGCAGTTTACGGCTGGGCAAGGGGGACGGAAATGAGCAGTTCTTC; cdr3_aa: CASSLRLGKGDGNEQFF
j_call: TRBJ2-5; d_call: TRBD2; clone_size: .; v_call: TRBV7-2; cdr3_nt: TGTGCCAGCAGCTCCGGGACTAGAGCTGAGACCCAGTACTTC; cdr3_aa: CASSSGTRAETQYF
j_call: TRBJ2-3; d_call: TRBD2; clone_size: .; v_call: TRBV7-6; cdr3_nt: TGTGCCAGCAGCTTAGTGGTTTGGCGGGAGGTCTCAGATACGCAGTATTTT; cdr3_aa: CASSLVVWREVSDTQYF
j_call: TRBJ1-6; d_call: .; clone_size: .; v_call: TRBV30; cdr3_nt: TGTGCCTGGAGTCATCAGGGGAATTCACCCCTCCACTTT; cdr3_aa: CAWSHQGNSPLHF
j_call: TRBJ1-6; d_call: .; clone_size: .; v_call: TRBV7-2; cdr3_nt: TGTGCCAGCAGCGTGCCCAATTCACCCCTCCACTTT; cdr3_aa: CASSVPNSPLHF
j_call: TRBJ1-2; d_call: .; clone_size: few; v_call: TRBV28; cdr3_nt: TGTGCCAGCAGTTTACTTGGGGGGAACTATGGCTACACCTTC; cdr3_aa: CASSLLGGNYGYTF
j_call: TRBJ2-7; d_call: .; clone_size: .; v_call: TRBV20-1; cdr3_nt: TGCAGTGCGCAGAGAGCGACCGGCTACGAGCAGTACTTC; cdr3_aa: CSAQRATGYEQYF
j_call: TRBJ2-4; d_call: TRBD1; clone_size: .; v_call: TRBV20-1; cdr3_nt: TGCAGTGCTAGAGTGGGACAGGGGATTTTGGACATTCAGTACTTC; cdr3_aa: CSARVGQGILDIQYF
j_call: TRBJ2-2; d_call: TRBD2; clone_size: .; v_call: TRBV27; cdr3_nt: TGTGCCAGCAGTTTAAGTGCGGGAGCTCAAGCCGGGGAGCTGTTTTTT; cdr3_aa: CASSLSAGAQAGELFF
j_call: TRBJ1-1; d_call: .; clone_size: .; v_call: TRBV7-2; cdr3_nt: TGTGCCAGCAGCGACAGAGGAGATAACACTGAAGCTTTCTTT; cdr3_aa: CASSDRGDNTEAFF
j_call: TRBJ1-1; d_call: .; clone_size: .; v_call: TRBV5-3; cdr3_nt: TGTGCCAGAAGCTTACGGCAGGTGAACACTGAAGCTTTCTTT; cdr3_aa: CARSLRQVNTEAFF
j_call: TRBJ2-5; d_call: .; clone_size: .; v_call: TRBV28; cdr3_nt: TGTGCCAGCAGTTTCCCGGTGGAGGCCCAGTACTTC; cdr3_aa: CASSFPVEAQYF
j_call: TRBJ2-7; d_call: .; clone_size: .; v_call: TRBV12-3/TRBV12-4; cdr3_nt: TGTGGTACCCGGGAAAAAAGCGTCTACGAGCAGTACTTC; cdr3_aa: CGTREKSVYEQYF
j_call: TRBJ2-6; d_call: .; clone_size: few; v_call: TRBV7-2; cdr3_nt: TGTGCCAGCAGCTTAGGGGGGGCTGGGGCCAACGTCCTGACTTTC; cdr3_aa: CASSLGGAGANVLTF
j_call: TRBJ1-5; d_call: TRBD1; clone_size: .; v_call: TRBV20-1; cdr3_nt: TGCAGTGCTGTCACTAGGACAGGCCTGGGCAATCAGCCCCAGCATTTT; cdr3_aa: CSAVTRTGLGNQPQHF